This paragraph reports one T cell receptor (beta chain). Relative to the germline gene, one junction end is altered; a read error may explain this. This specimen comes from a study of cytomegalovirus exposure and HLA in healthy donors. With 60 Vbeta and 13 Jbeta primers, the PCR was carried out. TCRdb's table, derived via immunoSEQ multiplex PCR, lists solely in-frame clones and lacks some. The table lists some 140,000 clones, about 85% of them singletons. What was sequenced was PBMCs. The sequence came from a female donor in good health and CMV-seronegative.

The CDR3 sequence is CASSQPPREVYEQYF. CDR3 sequence (DNA): TGTGCTAGCAGCCAACCCCCTCGGGAGGTCTACGAGCAGTACTTC. The chain links TRBV7-7 to TRBJ2-7; 7 bases agree with TRBD2. Germline V lookup: CDR1 SSHAT, CDR2 FNYEAQ (reference sequence). This CDR3 is 15 amino acids long. Full variable domain (missing parts from reference TRBV7-7 and TRBJ2-7): GAGVSQSPRYKVTKRGQDVTLRCDPISSHATLYWYQQALGQGPEFLTYFNYEAQPDKSGLPSDRFSAERPEGSISTLTIQRTEQRDSAMYRCASSQPPREVYEQYFGPGTRLTVT.